The present entry profiles one T cell receptor (beta chain) with its context. This clone was seen only a few times. Its cognate antigen has yet to be identified. No base quality values were provided; no much bigger clone lies one nucleotide off. Other nucleotide sequences from this sample produce the same CDR3. Read against the paper, the sample's time point label means: cycle 4 day 1 (C4D1), after less than seven weeks of nivolumab. Relapse after autologous stem cell transplantation had occurred in all trial patients, and cohorts A, B and C were distinguished by prior brentuximab vedotin exposure. The trial cohort was composed of 56 patients with relapsed/refractory classical Hodgkin lymphoma, for whom complete response, partial response or progressive disease was recorded as best overall response. Trial patients were treated with single-agent nivolumab in the multi-cohort phase II CheckMate 205 trial. Best overall response was determined by an independent review committee according to the 2007 International Working Group response criteria. Trial PBMCs were collected just before the start of nivolumab (C1D1) and during therapy at cycle 2 day 1 and cycle 4 day 1. Peripheral blood was collected in 8 mL Vacutainer Cell Preparation Tubes, from which PBMCs were isolated by centrifugation and then cryopreserved.

The sample comes from a study of PD-1 blockade in classical Hodgkin lymphoma (dated by TCRdb to 2020 to 2022). Background on the whole study: Nivolumab dosing was 3 mg/kg intravenously every 2 weeks, continuing until either disease progression or unacceptable toxicity. The study used CyTOF and TCR beta sequencing to define a peripheral blood immune signature of response to PD-1 blockade in classical Hodgkin lymphoma.

Results the study describes overall, beyond this receptor: Lower diversity was observed in patients in whom nivolumab was started less than 1 year after ASCT, and these patients were excluded from later analyses so that confounding by immune reconstitution would be avoided. CD4+ but not CD8+ TCR diversity rose significantly by C4D1 (p=0.0027 vs p=0.16), most apparent in complete responders (p=0.02). Newly diagnosed patients were reported to have lower baseline TCR diversity than healthy donors, and relapsed/refractory patients were reported to have lower baseline TCR diversity still. Only a single clinical trial cohort was studied, and what caused the repertoire differences, possibly disease activity or prior therapy, remained undefined. Trial patients with a complete response had baseline diversity similar to that of newly diagnosed patients, while partial responders and progressors had significantly lower diversity.

The Qiagen DNeasy kit was used to extract genomic DNA both from unsorted PBMCs and from the negatively selected CD4+ and CD8+ fractions. Using primers that anneal to V and J segments, immunoSEQ multiplex PCR amplified the TCR beta CDR3 regions. A synthetic immune receptor repertoire was used to minimize amplification bias, and any residual bias was removed computationally once sequencing was done. In the original analysis: Repertoire diversity was quantified as the Shannon entropy index using custom Python scripts. Unsorted, CD4+ and CD8+ repertoires were examined separately, except in combined analyses, for which CD4+ and CD8+ sequences were merged in silico. A clone was considered expanded if an increase in frequency of at least 2-fold after treatment relative to C1D1 was found, and a pseudocount of 0.5 was applied to clones undetected at baseline. Singleton clones were defined as clones with 0 or 1 copy at C1D1, and non-singleton clones were defined as clones with 2 or more copies. By matching protein sequences in sorted samples from the same patient, clones expanded in unsorted samples were annotated as CD4+, CD8+ or unknown. Diversity changes from C1D1 to C4D1 were tested in paired samples using Wilcoxon tests. The table comes from immuneACCESS by way of TCRdb, which keeps in-frame sequences with V and J called. Part of the clones is missing from these tables; in studies checked, under half for an unresolved V gene and the rest for unknown reasons. V and J calls plus clone size are reproduced from that table; the DNA served to infer D and trimming. Here the sample has around 19,000 clones; roughly three quarters occur a single time. 6.5% to 7.5% of the sample rests with the top ten.

Based on the germline V gene, the CDR1 and CDR2 sequences are SNHLY and FYNNEI. From its cysteine to its phenylalanine, the CDR3 spans 14 amino acids. Kept here is only the CDR3 DNA, which spans 42 bases and is read in frame from base 1. The trim is 2 bases for V and 1 base for J, with a gap of 5 bases between the germline ends. This TCR came from a human donor with classical Hodgkin lymphoma. The material was peripheral blood mononuclear cells (PBMCs), obtained before the fourth cycle of nivolumab. The rearrangement combines TRBV2 with TRBJ2-2; the D gene assignment is ambiguous. CDR3 protein: CASSEIRNTGELFF. Read as DNA, the sequence is TGTGCCAGCAGTGAAATCCGGAACACCGGGGAGCTGTTTTTT.